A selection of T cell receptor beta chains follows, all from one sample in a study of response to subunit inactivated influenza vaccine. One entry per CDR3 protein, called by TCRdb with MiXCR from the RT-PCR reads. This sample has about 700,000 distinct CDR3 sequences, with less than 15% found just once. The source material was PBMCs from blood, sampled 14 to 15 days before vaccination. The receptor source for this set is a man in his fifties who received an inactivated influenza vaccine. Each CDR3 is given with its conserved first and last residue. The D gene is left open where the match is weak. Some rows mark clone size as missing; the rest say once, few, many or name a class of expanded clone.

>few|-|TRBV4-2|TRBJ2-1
CASSLRGRNNEQFF
TGTGCCAGCAGCCTGAGGGGCAGGAACAATGAGCAGTTCTTC
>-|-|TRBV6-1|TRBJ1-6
CASSEQGSLNSPLHF
TGTGCCAGCAGTGAACAGGGGTCGTTGAATTCACCCCTCCACTTT
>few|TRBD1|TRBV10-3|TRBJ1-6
CAISDPGQGLSPLHF
TGTGCCATCAGTGACCCGGGACAGGGTCTCTCACCCCTCCACTTT
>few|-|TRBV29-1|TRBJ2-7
CSVETPGATVYEQYF
TGCAGCGTTGAAACGCCGGGAGCCACCGTTTACGAGCAGTACTTC
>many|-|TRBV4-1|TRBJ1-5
CASSQGAISNQPQHF
TGCGCCAGCAGCCAAGGGGCGATCAGCAATCAGCCCCAGCATTTT
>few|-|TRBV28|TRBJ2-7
CASRKNLAYEQYF
TGTGCCAGCAGAAAGAACTTAGCCTACGAGCAGTACTTC
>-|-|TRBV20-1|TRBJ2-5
CSAADYETQYF
TGCAGTGCGGCGGACTATGAGACCCAGTACTTC
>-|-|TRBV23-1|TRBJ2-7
CASDQRGSSYEQYF
TGCGCCAGCGATCAGAGGGGCAGCTCCTACGAGCAGTACTTC
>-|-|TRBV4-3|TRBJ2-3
CASSQDGTGHGAQYF
TGCGCCAGCAGCCAAGATGGCACAGGGCACGGCGCGCAGTATTTT
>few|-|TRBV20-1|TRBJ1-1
CSAAPVMNTEAFF
TGCAGTGCTGCACCGGTCATGAACACTGAAGCTTTCTTT
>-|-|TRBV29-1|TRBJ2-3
CSVDGLAKSTDTQYF
TGCAGCGTTGATGGGTTAGCGAAAAGCACAGATACGCAGTATTTT
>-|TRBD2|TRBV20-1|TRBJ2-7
CSAILAGGPNMDEQYF
TGCAGTGCTATACTAGCGGGAGGGCCAAACATGGACGAGCAGTACTTC
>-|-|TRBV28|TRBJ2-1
CASSLRHPANEQFF
TGTGCCAGCAGTTTAAGGCACCCAGCGAATGAGCAGTTCTTC
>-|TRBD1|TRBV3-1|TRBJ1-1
CASSQGGTARNTEAFF
TGTGCCAGCAGCCAAGGGGGGACAGCGAGGAACACTGAAGCTTTCTTT
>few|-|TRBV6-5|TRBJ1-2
CASSYGQGNYGYTF
TGTGCCAGCAGTTATGGGCAGGGGAACTATGGCTACACCTTC
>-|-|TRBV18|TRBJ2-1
CASSPGTELGEQFF
TGTGCCAGCTCACCAGGAACTGAGCTCGGTGAGCAGTTCTTC
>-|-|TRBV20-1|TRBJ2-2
CSARKTTGSGTGELFF
TGCAGTGCTAGGAAGACTACAGGGAGTGGGACCGGGGAGCTGTTTTTT
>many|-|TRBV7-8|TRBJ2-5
CASSRGQETQYF
TGTGCCAGCAGCAGGGGCCAAGAGACCCAGTACTTC
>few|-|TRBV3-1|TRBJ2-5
CASSQDNRGEETQYF
TGTGCCAGCAGCCAAGATAACAGAGGGGAAGAGACCCAGTACTTC
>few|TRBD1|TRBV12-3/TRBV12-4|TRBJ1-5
CASSLQDRDNQPQHF
TGTGCCAGCAGTTTGCAAGACAGGGACAATCAGCCCCAGCATTTT
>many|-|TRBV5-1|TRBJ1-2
CASSLGQPPYGYTF
TGCGCCAGCAGCTTGGGCCAGCCTCCTTATGGCTACACCTTC
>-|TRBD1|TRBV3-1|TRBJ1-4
CASSLQGGKEKLFF
TGTGCCAGCAGCCTTCAGGGGGGAAAGGAAAAACTGTTTTTT
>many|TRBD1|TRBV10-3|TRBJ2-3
CAIKNRGLSDTQYF
TGTGCCATCAAGAACAGGGGGCTTTCAGATACGCAGTATTTT
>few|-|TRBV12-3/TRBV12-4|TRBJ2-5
CASSSQGGQETQYF
TGTGCCAGCAGTTCCCAGGGCGGGCAAGAGACCCAGTACTTC
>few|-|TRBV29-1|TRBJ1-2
CSVVKDGYTF
TGCAGCGTTGTGAAGGATGGCTACACCTTC
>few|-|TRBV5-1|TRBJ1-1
CASSERQDLGTEAFF
TGCGCCAGCAGCGAACGACAGGACCTGGGCACTGAAGCTTTCTTT
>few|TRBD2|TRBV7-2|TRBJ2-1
CASSLATGGANEQFF
TGTGCCAGCAGCTTAGCGACCGGGGGGGCGAATGAGCAGTTCTTC
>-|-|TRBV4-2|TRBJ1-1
CASSQENRGSEAFF
TGTGCCAGCAGCCAAGAAAACAGAGGCTCTGAAGCTTTCTTT
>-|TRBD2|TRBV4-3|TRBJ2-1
CASSPNNLIGLEVYNEQFF
TGCGCCAGCAGCCCGAACAACCTGATCGGACTAGAAGTGTACAATGAGCAGTTCTTC
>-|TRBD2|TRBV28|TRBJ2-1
CASSLRAGAAYNEQFF
TGTGCCAGCAGTTTAAGGGCGGGAGCCGCCTACAATGAGCAGTTCTTC
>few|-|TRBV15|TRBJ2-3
CATNNLVGDTQYF
TGTGCCACCAACAACCTCGTGGGAGATACGCAGTATTTT